A single sample gave rise to the 27 T cell receptor beta chains below, sequenced in a study of blood T cell repertoires in COVID-19. Some clones are missing from TCRdb's copy, which holds only in-frame ones; the method was immunoSEQ multiplex PCR. The sample includes approximately 200,000 clones, 80% to 90% of them seen just once. Sequences were obtained from peripheral blood. These receptors originate from a man aged 55 to 70 who had recovered from COVID-19.

This clone was seen a single time. The CDR3: CASSSTGGYGYTF. For the CDR3, the DNA is TGTGCCAGCAGCTCGACAGGGGGCTATGGCTACACCTTC. The chain recombines TRBV7-3 with TRBJ1-2, with 9 bases identical to TRBD1. The trim removed 4 bases at V and 4 bases at J, leaving 1 base unmatched. The CDR3 runs 13 residues. Germline V gene sequence: CDR1 SGHTA, CDR2 FQGTGA.

This chain links TRBV5-1 with TRBJ2-3, with D perhaps TRBD2 (5 bases). CDR1 SGHRS and CDR2 YFSETQ come from the germline V gene. The V end was cut by 4 bases, the J end by 6 bases, with 12 bases between. This CDR3 is built from 13 residues. The CDR3, as DNA: TGCGCCAGCAGCCCGGGGTTTGGGGATACGCAGTATTTT. Translating it yields CASSPGFGDTQYF.

The CDR3 is CASSPRQGLYEQYF. The CDR3 coding sequence is TGTGCCAGCTCACCTAGACAGGGGCTGTACGAGCAGTACTTC. The chain is built from TRBV18 and TRBJ2-7; TRBD1 agrees at 8 bases. This CDR3 region has 14 residues. Germline V lookup: CDR1 KGHSH, CDR2 LQKENI. Trimming at V came to 3 bases and at J to 4 bases, leaving 5 bases not matched to a gene.

The chain combines TRBV3-1 (or the pseudogene TRBV3-2) with TRBJ2-5; tentatively, D is TRBD2 (6 bases). The CDR3 is 16 amino acids. Trimming took 4 bases from V and 2 from J, leaving 17 bases between them. CDR1 and CDR2 from the germline V gene are LGHDT and YNNKEL (reference sequence). The CDR3 sequence: CASSPGGGAGQETQYF. Here the CDR3 DNA reads TGTGCCAGCAGCCCGGGTGGAGGGGCAGGTCAAGAGACCCAGTACTTC.

The rearrangement links TRBV7-2 to TRBJ2-7; 10 nucleotides line up with TRBD1. From germline, CDR1 is SGHTA and CDR2 FQGNSA. CDR3 length: 12 residues. Trimming cost V 8 bases and J 5 bases; bases outside gene matches: 3. CDR3 in amino acids: CASSGTGDEQYF. The CDR3 DNA follows: TGTGCCAGCTCCGGGACAGGGGACGAGCAGTACTTC.

V and J are TRBV30 and TRBJ1-5, with D maybe TRBD1 (6 bases). V was shortened by 3 bases and J by 7 bases, with 22 bases between the two germline ends. The germline CDR1 and CDR2 sequences are GTSNPN and SVGIG (reference sequence). The CDR3 has 16 residues. The CDR3 DNA sequence: TGTGCCTGGAGCTATTCGGGGGGCAACGAGAGGCAGCCCCAGCATTTT. It encodes CAWSYSGGNERQPQHF.

This chain joins TRBV6-5 and TRBJ1-6, with TRBD1 identical over 10 bases. The CDR3 loop spans 15 amino acids. V lost 11 bases and J lost 1; bases outside the gene matches: 5. Germline assignment: CDR1 MNHEY and CDR2 SVGAGI. The CDR3 region is CAGGQGGSYNSPLHF. The CDR3 coding sequence is TGTGCCGGTGGACAGGGGGGATCCTATAATTCACCCCTCCACTTT.

This clone was counted between two and nine times. The same CDR3 is also encoded by other DNA sequences in this sample. The genes are TRBV7-3 and TRBJ2-3; 8 nucleotides match TRBD2. This CDR3 spans 15 amino acids. Germline V lookup: CDR1 SGHTA, CDR2 FQGTGA. The J segment lost 0 bases and the V segment lost 5 bases, leaving 4 bases of the junction unmatched. The CDR3 region has the DNA TGTGCCAGCAGCCAGGCGGGGGGTAGCACAGATACGCAGTATTTT. Translated, it gives CASSQAGGSTDTQYF.

This chain joins TRBV6-5 and TRBJ2-5; 8 nucleotides line up with TRBD1. CDR1 and CDR2 from the germline V gene are MNHEY and SVGAGI. Trimming at V came to 7 bases and at J to 7 bases, leaving 5 bases not matched to a gene. The CDR3 has 12 residues. The CDR3 DNA follows: TGTGCCAGCAAGGGACAGGACGGGACCCAGTACTTC. Protein sequence: CASKGQDGTQYF.

V is TRBV5-4 and J is TRBJ1-1; 8 nucleotides line up with TRBD1. Losses at the gene ends were 4 bases for V and 4 bases for J; bases not matched to a gene: 3. The CDR3 has 13 amino acids. The germline CDR1 and CDR2 sequences are SGHNT and YYREEE (reference sequence). The DNA for the CDR3 is TGTGCCAGCAGCAACAGGGGGGGCACTGAAGCTTTCTTT. Its protein product is CASSNRGGTEAFF.

The chain links TRBV28 to TRBJ2-7, with 8 bases identical to TRBD1. The CDR3 runs 16 residues. Germline V gene data show CDR1 as MDHEN and CDR2 as SYDVKM. Trimming at V came to 2 bases and at J to 4 bases, leaving 10 bases not matched to a gene. The CDR3 coding sequence is TGTGCCAGCAGTTTAGCCCAGGGGGCCGGAGAATACGAGCAGTACTTC. Residues: CASSLAQGAGEYEQYF. Supplemented by reference TRBV28 and TRBJ2-7, the full variable domain reads DVKVTQSSRYLVKRTGEKVFLECVQDMDHENMFWYRQDPGLGLRLIYFSYDVKMKEKGDIPEGYSVSREKKERFSLILESASTNQTSMYLCASSLAQGAGEYEQYFGPGTRLTVT.

The CDR3 sequence is CASSSTPGTEAFF. The CDR3 DNA follows: TGTGCCAGCAGCTCCACTCCGGGCACTGAAGCTTTCTTT. The J gene is TRBJ1-1, the V gene TRBV12-3 or TRBV12-4; unclear D gene. The CDR3 consists of 13 residues. V shed 6 bases and J shed 4 bases, with 12 bases lying between them.

The chain couples TRBV9 to TRBJ2-7; 8 nucleotides align to TRBD2. CDR3 length: 16 amino acids. Germline V CDR1 and CDR2: SGDLS, YYNGEE. V lost 0 bases, J lost 0 bases, and 5 bases stayed unmatched. CDR3 sequence: CASSVGGSGDSYEQYF. The CDR3 DNA reads as TGTGCCAGCAGCGTAGGGGGTAGCGGGGACTCCTACGAGCAGTACTTC.

The chain employs TRBV19 and TRBJ2-7, with TRBD1 matching over 10 bases. CDR3 length: 15 amino acids. The germline gives CDR1 LNHDA, CDR2 SQIVND (reference sequence). V was pared by 4 bases and J by 5 bases, with 8 bases of the junction left unmatched. The CDR3 spells CASSTQTGGEDEQYF. The CDR3 coding sequence is TGTGCCAGTAGTACCCAGACAGGGGGCGAGGACGAGCAGTACTTC.

The chain joins TRBV15 to TRBJ1-6; a weak D match, TRBD1 (6 bases). The length of the CDR3 is 14 residues. Deletions cut 0 bases from V and 6 bases from J, with 6 bases between. The germline CDR1 and CDR2 sequences are LNHNV and YYDKDF (reference sequence). The CDR3 here is CATSREGANSPLHF. CDR3 DNA sequence: TGTGCCACCAGCAGAGAGGGGGCTAATTCACCCCTCCACTTT.

This clone was seen a single time. The CDR3 DNA follows: TGTGCCAGCAGTTTATTCGGGAGTGGCAGCGGGGAGACCCAGTACTTC. Its protein product is CASSLFGSGSGETQYF. The chain joins TRBV28 to TRBJ2-5, with D possibly matching TRBD2 (6 bases). The germline gives CDR1 MDHEN, CDR2 SYDVKM. CDR3 length: 16 amino acids. The V and J ends lost 1 base and 5 bases respectively, with 17 bases between them.

J is TRBJ1-2 and V is TRBV5-8; unclear D gene. The CDR3 extends over 13 amino acids. CDR1 SGHTS and CDR2 YDEGEE come from the germline V gene. The V gene lost 1 base and the J gene lost 4 bases, with 8 bases spanning the gap. The chain's CDR3 is CASSLWPFYGYTF. The CDR3, as DNA: TGTGCCAGCAGCTTGTGGCCTTTCTATGGCTACACCTTC.

This chain uses TRBV18 with TRBJ1-1, with unresolved D. CDR1 and CDR2 from the germline V gene are KGHSH and LQKENI. The CDR3 extends over 14 amino acids. Trimming took off 5 bases at V and 1 base at J, with 11 bases between the two ends. The CDR3 sequence: CASSKTDKNTEAFF. The CDR3 DNA reads TGTGCCAGCTCAAAAACAGACAAGAACACTGAAGCTTTCTTT.

The chain carries TRBV7-9 and TRBJ1-3; 8 nucleotides align to TRBD1. Germline V lookup: CDR1 SEHNR, CDR2 FQNEAQ (reference sequence). V shed 5 bases, J shed 0 bases, and the junction held 6 bases outside the gene matches. CDR3 length equals 16 residues. The CDR3 here is CASSSRQGSSGNTIYF. CDR3 sequence (DNA): TGTGCCAGCAGCAGCAGACAGGGGAGCTCTGGAAACACCATATATTTT.

The genes are TRBV19 and TRBJ1-5; D call uncertain. CDR1 LNHDA and CDR2 SQIVND come from the germline V gene (reference sequence). V lost 8 bases and J lost 1, with 12 bases in between. This CDR3 has 14 amino acids. CDR3 sequence reads: CASRVGRSNQPQHF. For the CDR3, the DNA is TGTGCCAGTCGCGTGGGCCGAAGCAATCAGCCCCAGCATTTT.

The table lists this clone with a few counts. The chain has TRBV10-3 and TRBJ2-7; D unresolved. Germline V gene lookup returns CDR1 ENHRY and CDR2 SYGVKD. V lost 5 bases and J lost 2, with 13 bases in between. The CDR3 runs 14 residues. Written as DNA, the CDR3 is TGTGCCATCAGTCCCGCTCTAGGAACCTACGAGCAGTACTTC. Translation gives CAISPALGTYEQYF.

This clone was detected only a few times. The chain joins TRBV11-3 to TRBJ1-1, with a tentative D call TRBD1 (6 bases). This CDR3 is 13 amino acids long. Germline V gene data show CDR1 as SGHNT and CDR2 as YENEEA. V was trimmed by 3 bases and J by 3 bases, leaving 8 bases between them. CDR3 nucleotide sequence: TGTGCCAGCAGCTTTACAGGGTACACTGAAGCTTTCTTT. Amino acid sequence: CASSFTGYTEAFF.

The chain is built from TRBV7-9 and TRBJ1-6; the D is unclear. Trimming shortened V by 5 bases and J by 7 bases, and 12 bases separated the two germline ends. The CDR3 contains 14 residues. Germline V gene lookup returns CDR1 SEHNR and CDR2 FQNEAQ (reference sequence). CDR3 region: CASSITGGNSPLHF. CDR3 in DNA: TGTGCCAGCAGCATTACCGGAGGAAATTCACCCCTCCACTTT. The complete variable domain, with remaining parts taken from reference TRBV7-9 and TRBJ1-6, reads DTGVSQNPRHKITKRGQNVTFRCDPISEHNRLYWYRQTLGQGPEFLTYFQNEAQLEKSRLLSDRFSAERPKGSFSTLEIQRTEQGDSAMYLCASSITGGNSPLHFGNGTRLTVT.

In DNA form, the CDR3 reads TGTGCCAGCAGCTTAGGTACTGGAAACACCATATATTTT. Translating gives CASSLGTGNTIYF. The genes are TRBV7-2 and TRBJ1-3; D remains unclear. Germline values: CDR1 SGHTA, CDR2 FQGNSA. CDR3 length: 13 residues. Trimming took off 1 base at V and 2 bases at J, with 3 bases between the two ends.

The gene calls are TRBV24-1 and TRBJ1-5; possibly TRBD1 for D (6 bases). Per germline, CDR1 KGHDR and CDR2 SFDVKD. Trimming cost V 5 bases and J 7 bases, with 11 bases left between them. The CDR3 extends over 13 amino acids. The CDR3 here is CATSVHRDQPQHF. The CDR3 DNA sequence: TGTGCCACCAGTGTCCACAGGGACCAGCCCCAGCATTTT.

The V gene is TRBV4-2, the J gene TRBJ2-3, with 10 bases aligning to TRBD2. Germline V gene data show CDR1 as LGHNA and CDR2 as YNFKEQ. J lost 4 bases, V lost 1 base, and 2 bases had no gene match. The CDR3 is 15 amino acids. The CDR3 spells CASSQASGGPDTQYF. The DNA of the CDR3 is TGTGCCAGCAGCCAAGCTAGCGGGGGTCCAGATACGCAGTATTTT.

This sequence joins TRBV5-1 and TRBJ1-5, with 11 positions matching TRBD1. V gave up 0 bases and J gave up 3 bases; unmatched junction bases: 2. Germline-derived CDR1 and CDR2 are SGHRS and YFSETQ. There are 16 residues in the CDR3. The CDR3 loop reads CASSLGDRGNNQPQHF. The CDR3 nucleotides read TGCGCCAGCAGCTTGGGGGACAGGGGGAACAATCAGCCCCAGCATTTT. Drawing the rest from reference TRBV5-1 and TRBJ1-5, the complete variable domain is KAGVTQTPRYLIKTRGQQVTLSCSPISGHRSVSWYQQTPGQGLQFLFEYFSETQRNKGNFPGRFSGRQFSNSRSEMNVSTLELGDSALYLCASSLGDRGNNQPQHFGDGTRLSIL.